Listed here are 11 T cell receptor beta chains from one sample, sequenced in a study of control samples from healthy donors and cancer patients. Generated by immunoSEQ multiplex PCR, the TCRdb table keeps only in-frame clones and is missing some. The sample includes around 71,000 clones, more than 70% of them seen just once. Sequencing was carried out using PBMCs. The receptors were sampled from a woman between 45 and 65 years old with head and neck cancer.

The chain uses TRBV13 and TRBJ2-7; 9 bases match TRBD1. The CDR3 totals 15 residues. V was clipped by 5 bases and J by 1 base; unmatched bases: 6. Per germline, CDR1 PRHDT and CDR2 FYEKMQ (reference sequence). The CDR3 sequence: CASSRDRAISYEQYF. DNA of the CDR3: TGTGCCAGCAGCAGGGACAGGGCCATTTCCTACGAGCAGTACTTC.

The chain employs TRBV7-9 and TRBJ1-6; TRBD1 is a possible D gene (5 bases). Germline V gene sequence: CDR1 SEHNR, CDR2 FQNEAQ (reference sequence). The V end was cut by 3 bases, the J end by 6 bases, with 9 bases between. This CDR3 is 14 amino acids long. CDR3 loop: CASSFDSLNSPLHF. DNA for the CDR3: TGTGCCAGCAGCTTCGACAGCCTTAATTCACCCCTCCACTTT. The full variable domain, with the rest looked up from reference TRBV7-9 and TRBJ1-6, is DTGVSQNPRHKITKRGQNVTFRCDPISEHNRLYWYRQTLGQGPEFLTYFQNEAQLEKSRLLSDRFSAERPKGSFSTLEIQRTEQGDSAMYLCASSFDSLNSPLHFGNGTRLTVT.

This clone was observed a handful of times. CDR3 nucleotides: TGCAGCGTTGAAAAAGGACAGGGTGTCTATGGCTACACCTTC. Its translation is CSVEKGQGVYGYTF. The V and J genes are TRBV29-1 and TRBJ1-2, with 8 nucleotides matching TRBD1. The CDR3 runs 14 residues. Per germline, CDR1 SQVTM and CDR2 ANQGSEA. The V and J ends lost 2 bases and 4 bases, in that order; junction bases with no gene match: 6.

V is TRBV6-2 or TRBV6-3 and J is TRBJ1-5; no clear D. Trimming left V 6 bases short and J 4 bases short, with 7 bases between. Looked up from germline, CDR1 is MNHEY and CDR2 is SVGEGT. The CDR3 extends over 12 amino acids. CDR3 nucleotide sequence: TGTGCCAGCAGCACTCTTAATCAGCCCCAGCATTTT. This gives the protein CASSTLNQPQHF.

DNA for the CDR3: TGTGCCAGCAGCCCAAGGCAGGGGTATGACTCTGGAAACACCATATATTTT. Its protein is CASSPRQGYDSGNTIYF. V and J are TRBV7-2 and TRBJ1-3; maybe TRBD1 (6 bases). CDR1 is SGHTA, CDR2 FQGNSA, per germline. This CDR3 has 17 amino acids. The V gene lost 5 bases and the J gene lost 0 bases, with 17 bases spanning the gap.

V and J are TRBV7-8 and TRBJ2-1; 10 positions match TRBD2. The germline V gene has CDR1 SGHVS and CDR2 FQNEAQ. The ends lost 2 bases at V and 7 bases at J; junction bases unmatched: 5. This CDR3 is 15 amino acids long. The CDR3 bases are TGTGCCAGCAGCTTATTACCTAGCGGGGGTAATGAGCAGTTCTTC. This encodes CASSLLPSGGNEQFF.

This sequence joins TRBV19 and TRBJ2-5, with 8 nucleotides matching TRBD1. The trim removed 0 bases at V and 6 bases at J, leaving 9 bases unmatched. Germline CDR1 and CDR2: LNHDA and SQIVND (reference sequence). The CDR3 extends over 16 amino acids. The CDR3 here is CASSIDLGTGGKTQYF. The CDR3 DNA reads as TGTGCCAGTAGTATAGATCTGGGGACAGGAGGGAAGACCCAGTACTTC.

The rearrangement links TRBV2 to TRBJ2-1, with 12 bases fitting TRBD2. Germline CDR1 is SNHLY and CDR2 is FYNNEI. CDR3 length: 14 amino acids. V lost 5 bases and J lost 7; bases outside the gene matches: 3. For the CDR3, the DNA is TGTGCCAGCAGTCGACTAGCGGGGGAAAATGAGCAGTTCTTC. Translating gives CASSRLAGENEQFF.

This chain links TRBV3-1 (or the pseudogene TRBV3-2) with TRBJ2-3, with D possibly TRBD2 on 6 matching bases. The CDR3 length is 15 residues. Germline CDR1 reads LGHDT; CDR2 reads YNNKEL (reference sequence). The V and J ends lost 4 bases and 1 base respectively, with 12 bases between them. The CDR3 DNA follows: TGTGCCAGCAGCCTAGCGGCGGGCCGCACAGATACGCAGTATTTT. Its protein is CASSLAAGRTDTQYF.

J is TRBJ2-1 and V is TRBV19; D is possibly TRBD1 (5 bases). Trimming cost V 7 bases and J 0 bases, with 13 bases left between them. From germline, CDR1 is LNHDA and CDR2 SQIVND (reference sequence). The length of the CDR3 is 15 residues. CDR3 DNA: TGTGCCAGTAATTCAAGGGGATCCTCCTACAATGAGCAGTTCTTC. Encoded protein: CASNSRGSSYNEQFF.

V gene TRBV12-3 or TRBV12-4 combines with J gene TRBJ1-2; D not resolved. The germline V and J ends were trimmed by 2 bases and 2 bases, with 6 bases remaining between them. The CDR3 runs 13 residues. CDR3 protein: CASSLSGNYGYTF. The CDR3 DNA follows: TGTGCCAGCAGTTTATCAGGAAACTATGGCTACACCTTC.